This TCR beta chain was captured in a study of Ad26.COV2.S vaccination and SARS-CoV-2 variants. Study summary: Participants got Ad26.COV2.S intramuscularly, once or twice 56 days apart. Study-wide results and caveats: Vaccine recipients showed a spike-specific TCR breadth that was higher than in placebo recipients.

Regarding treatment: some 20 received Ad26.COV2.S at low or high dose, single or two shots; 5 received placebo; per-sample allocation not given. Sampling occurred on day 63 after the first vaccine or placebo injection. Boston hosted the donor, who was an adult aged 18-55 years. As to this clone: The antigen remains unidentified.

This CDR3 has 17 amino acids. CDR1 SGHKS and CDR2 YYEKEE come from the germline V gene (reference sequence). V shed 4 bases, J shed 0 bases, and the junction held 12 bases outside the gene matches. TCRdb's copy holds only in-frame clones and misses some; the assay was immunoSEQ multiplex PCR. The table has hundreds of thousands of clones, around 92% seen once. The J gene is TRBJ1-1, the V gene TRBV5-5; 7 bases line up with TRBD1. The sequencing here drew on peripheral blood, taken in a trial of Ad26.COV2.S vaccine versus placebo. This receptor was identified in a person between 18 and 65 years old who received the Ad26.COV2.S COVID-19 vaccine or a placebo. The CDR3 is CASSLAQTGTMNTEAFF. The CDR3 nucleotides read TGTGCCAGCAGCCTTGCCCAGACAGGGACGATGAACACTGAAGCTTTCTTT.